A selection of T cell receptor beta chains follows, all from one sample in a study of T cells after yellow fever vaccination. TCRdb re-called the 5' RACE reads through MiXCR, storing one row per CDR3 protein. This table has 500,000 to 650,000 distinct CDR3 sequences, roughly 12% appearing once. The sequencing here drew on PBMCs, taken on the day of the yellow fever booster vaccination. Receptor source: a man aged 25 to 45 who received the YFV17D yellow fever vaccine. Each CDR3 is given with its conserved first and last residue. D genes are given only for firm matches. Clone size is not always given. Where it is, it says once, few, many or a class for expanded clones.

d_call: .
j_call: TRBJ1-5
clone_size: .
v_call: TRBV18
cdr3_nt: TGTGCCAGCTCACAAGACAGTCTTGATCAGCCCCAGCATTTT
cdr3_aa: CASSQDSLDQPQHF

d_call: .
j_call: TRBJ2-5
clone_size: few
v_call: TRBV7-2
cdr3_nt: TGTGCCAGCAGCTTTGGGACACGGGAGACCCAGTACTTC
cdr3_aa: CASSFGTRETQYF

d_call: TRBD2
j_call: TRBJ2-1
clone_size: .
v_call: TRBV4-3
cdr3_nt: TGCGCCAGCAGCCGAGAACTAGCGGGAGCCCATGAGCAGTTCTTC
cdr3_aa: CASSRELAGAHEQFF

d_call: .
j_call: TRBJ1-6
clone_size: .
v_call: TRBV15
cdr3_nt: TGTGCCACCAGCAGTATATATCATTCACCCCTCCACTTT
cdr3_aa: CATSSIYHSPLHF

d_call: .
j_call: TRBJ1-1
clone_size: .
v_call: TRBV20-1
cdr3_nt: TGCAGTGCTAGTCCCTGGGAGGAGAACACTGAAGCTTTCTTT
cdr3_aa: CSASPWEENTEAFF

d_call: .
j_call: TRBJ1-5
clone_size: once
v_call: TRBV12-3/TRBV12-4
cdr3_nt: TGTGCCAGCAGCTCAGACGGGGGTCAGCCCCAGCATTTT
cdr3_aa: CASSSDGGQPQHF

d_call: TRBD1
j_call: TRBJ2-4
clone_size: many
v_call: TRBV7-9
cdr3_nt: TGTGCCAGCAGCCCCCGGACAGGGGTAGACATTCAGTACTTC
cdr3_aa: CASSPRTGVDIQYF

d_call: .
j_call: TRBJ2-5
clone_size: .
v_call: TRBV11-2
cdr3_nt: TGTGCCAGCAGCTTAGAGAGCGCTCAAGAGACCCAGTACTTC
cdr3_aa: CASSLESAQETQYF

d_call: TRBD1
j_call: TRBJ2-3
clone_size: .
v_call: TRBV5-1
cdr3_nt: TGCGCCAGCAGCTTGGCCTCGACAGGGGTGATTTCAGATACGCAGTATTTT
cdr3_aa: CASSLASTGVISDTQYF

d_call: .
j_call: TRBJ1-2
clone_size: few
v_call: TRBV4-2
cdr3_nt: TGTGCCAGCAGCCAAGATTGGGGTAGCGGCTACACCTTC
cdr3_aa: CASSQDWGSGYTF

d_call: .
j_call: TRBJ1-1
clone_size: .
v_call: TRBV20-1
cdr3_nt: TGCAGTGCTCTACAGTTGAACACTGAAGCTTTCTTT
cdr3_aa: CSALQLNTEAFF

d_call: .
j_call: TRBJ2-2
clone_size: few
v_call: TRBV6-5
cdr3_nt: TGTGCCAGCAGTTACTTTGCCCAGAACACCGGGGAGCTGTTTTTT
cdr3_aa: CASSYFAQNTGELFF

d_call: TRBD2
j_call: TRBJ2-1
clone_size: .
v_call: TRBV7-3
cdr3_nt: TGTGCCAGCAGCAAAGGACTAGCGGGGGCGGAAGAGCAGTTCTTC
cdr3_aa: CASSKGLAGAEEQFF

d_call: .
j_call: TRBJ2-3
clone_size: many
v_call: TRBV3-1
cdr3_nt: TGTGCCAGCAGCCAAGTGTCAGATACGCAGTATTTT
cdr3_aa: CASSQVSDTQYF